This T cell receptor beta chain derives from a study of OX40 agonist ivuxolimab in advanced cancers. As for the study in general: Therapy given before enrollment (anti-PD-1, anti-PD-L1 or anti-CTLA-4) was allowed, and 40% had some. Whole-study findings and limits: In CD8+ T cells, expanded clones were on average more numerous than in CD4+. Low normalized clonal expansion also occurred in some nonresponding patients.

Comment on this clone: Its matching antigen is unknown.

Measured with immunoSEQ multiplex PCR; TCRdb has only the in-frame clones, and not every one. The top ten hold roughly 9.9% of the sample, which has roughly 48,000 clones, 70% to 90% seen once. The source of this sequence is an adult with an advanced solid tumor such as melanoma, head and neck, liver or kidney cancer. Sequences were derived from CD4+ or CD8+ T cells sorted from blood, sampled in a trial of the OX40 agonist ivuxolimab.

Here the CDR3 reads CASSRAAGLANTGELFF. The DNA for the CDR3 is TGTGCCAGCAGCAGGGCGGCGGGTCTAGCGAACACCGGGGAGCTGTTTTTT. The V call is TRBV5-4, the J call TRBJ2-2, with a tentative D call TRBD2 (5 bases). Germline loops: CDR1 SGHNT, CDR2 YYREEE (reference sequence). The CDR3 has 17 residues. V lost 4 bases to trimming and J lost 0 bases, with 16 bases between them.